This T cell receptor beta chain originates from a study of T cell changes during pregnancy in multiple sclerosis. Repertoires were generated with immunoSEQ multiplex PCR, while TCRdb's copy carries only in-frame clones and drops some. The data hold about 120,000 clones, with approximately 94% observed a single time. The germline V gene encodes CDR1 MNHEY and CDR2 SMNVEV (reference sequence). The CDR3 length is 16 residues. V was clipped by 6 bases and J by 4 bases, with 19 bases between them. The chain couples TRBV27 to TRBJ1-3, with a weak D call TRBD1 (6 bases). The TCR was taken from a female donor with multiple sclerosis, enrolled in a pregnancy study. This specimen was peripheral blood, taken before pregnancy. Here the CDR3 reads CASSSSWGQLGNTIYF. The CDR3 DNA sequence: TGTGCCAGCAGCTCCTCATGGGGGCAACTGGGAAACACCATATATTTT.